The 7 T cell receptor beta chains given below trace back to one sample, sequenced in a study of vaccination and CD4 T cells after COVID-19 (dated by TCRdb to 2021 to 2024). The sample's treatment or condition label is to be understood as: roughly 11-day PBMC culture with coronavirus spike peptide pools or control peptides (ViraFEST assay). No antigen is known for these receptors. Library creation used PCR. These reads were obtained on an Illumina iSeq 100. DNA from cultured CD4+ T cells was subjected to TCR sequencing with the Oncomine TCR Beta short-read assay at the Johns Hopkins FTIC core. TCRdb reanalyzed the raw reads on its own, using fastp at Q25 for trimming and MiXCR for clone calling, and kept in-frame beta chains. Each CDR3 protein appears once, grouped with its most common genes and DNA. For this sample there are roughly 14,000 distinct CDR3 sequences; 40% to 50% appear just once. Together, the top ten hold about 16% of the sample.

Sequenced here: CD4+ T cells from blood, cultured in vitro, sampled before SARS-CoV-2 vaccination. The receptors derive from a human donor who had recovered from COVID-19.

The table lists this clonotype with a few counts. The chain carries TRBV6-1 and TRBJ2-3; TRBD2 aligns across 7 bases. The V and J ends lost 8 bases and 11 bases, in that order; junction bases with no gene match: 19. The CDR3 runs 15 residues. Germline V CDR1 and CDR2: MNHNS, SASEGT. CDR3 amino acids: CASQDGLDAGGRQYF. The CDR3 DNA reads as TGTGCCAGCCAAGACGGACTAGATGCGGGCGGACGGCAGTATTTT.

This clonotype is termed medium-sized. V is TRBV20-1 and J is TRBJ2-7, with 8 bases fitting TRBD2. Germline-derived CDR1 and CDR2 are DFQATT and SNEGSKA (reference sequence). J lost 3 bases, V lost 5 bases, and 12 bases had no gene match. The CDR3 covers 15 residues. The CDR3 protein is CSAGLPLADHYEQYF. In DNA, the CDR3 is TGCAGTGCTGGACTCCCACTAGCGGACCACTACGAGCAGTACTTC.

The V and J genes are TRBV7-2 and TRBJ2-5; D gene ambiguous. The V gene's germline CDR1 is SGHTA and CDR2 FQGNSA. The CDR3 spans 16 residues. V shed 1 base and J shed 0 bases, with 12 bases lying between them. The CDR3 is CASSLGVSADQETQYF. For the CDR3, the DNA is TGTGCCAGCAGCTTAGGGGTTTCGGCGGACCAAGAGACCCAGTACTTC.

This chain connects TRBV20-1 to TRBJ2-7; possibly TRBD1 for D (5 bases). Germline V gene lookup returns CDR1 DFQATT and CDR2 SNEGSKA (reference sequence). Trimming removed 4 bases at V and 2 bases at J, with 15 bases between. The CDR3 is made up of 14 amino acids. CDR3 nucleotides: TGCAGTGCTATGCTCGCAGGGAATACCTACGAGCAGTACTTC. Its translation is CSAMLAGNTYEQYF.

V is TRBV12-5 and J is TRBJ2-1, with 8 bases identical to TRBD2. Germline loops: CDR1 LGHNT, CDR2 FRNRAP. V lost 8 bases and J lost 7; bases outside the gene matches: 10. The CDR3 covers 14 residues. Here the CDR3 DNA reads TGTGCTAGTTACCGGGAGGGTCTTGGGAATGAGCAGTTCTTC. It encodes CASYREGLGNEQFF.

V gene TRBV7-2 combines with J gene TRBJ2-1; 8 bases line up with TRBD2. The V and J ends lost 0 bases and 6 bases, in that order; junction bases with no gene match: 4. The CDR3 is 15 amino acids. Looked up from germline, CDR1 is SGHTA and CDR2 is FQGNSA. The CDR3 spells CASSLALAGLNEQFF. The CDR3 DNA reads TGTGCCAGCAGCTTAGCCCTAGCGGGCCTCAATGAGCAGTTCTTC.

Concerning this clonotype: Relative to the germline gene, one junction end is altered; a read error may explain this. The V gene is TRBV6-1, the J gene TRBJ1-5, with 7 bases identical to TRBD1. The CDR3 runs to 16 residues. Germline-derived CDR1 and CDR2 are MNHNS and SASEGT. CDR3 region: CASSDWQGGYGQPQHF. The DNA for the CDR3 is TGCGCCAGCAGTGACTGGCAGGGGGGTTACGGTCAGCCCCAGCATTTT.